Given below is one T cell receptor beta chain in context. Its antigen is unknown. Germline CDR1 is SEHNR and CDR2 is FQNEAQ (reference sequence). The CDR3 covers 15 residues. The V segment lost 5 bases and the J segment 8 bases; nucleotides outside the gene matches: 11. In TCRdb, the reads were re-called with MiXCR into one record per CDR3 protein. The sample includes fewer than 700,000 distinct CDR3 sequences, 20% to 25% of them seen just once. The data were obtained in a study of T cell repertoires in cytomegalovirus infection. The study, taken as a whole, reports: The study identified carriers of CMV plus the relevant HLA from cumulative public TCR beta family frequency.

The chain joins TRBV7-9 to TRBJ2-4; the match to TRBD1 covers 8 bases. The specimen sequenced was CD8+ T cells from PBMCs. The sequence was obtained from a human donor in good health (CMV status not recorded). Some clones in this sample may be carry-over from other donors' samples. DNA for the CDR3: TGTGCCAGCAGCCCGAGGACAGGGCTAATCTACATTCAGTACTTC. It encodes CASSPRTGLIYIQYF.